A single sample is the source of the 18 T cell receptor beta chains below, sequenced in a study of PD-1 blockade in classical Hodgkin lymphoma (dated by TCRdb to the early 2020s). Receptor amplification or capture employed the immunoSEQ multiplex PCR assay. What TCRdb holds here is the immuneACCESS table cut down to in-frame rearrangements. Part of the clones is not present; checked against another copy, under half of the missing clones reflect an unresolved V gene, and the others are unexplained. Within this sample are 20,000 to 25,000 clones, with roughly 86% of them counted one time only. The top ten clonotypes cover roughly 23% of the sample. Interpreted using the paper, the time point label stands for: cycle 4 day 1 (C4D1), after five to seven weeks of nivolumab. Every trial patient had relapsed following autologous stem cell transplantation, and prior brentuximab vedotin exposure was what differed among cohorts A, B and C.

The sequenced sample was peripheral blood mononuclear cells (PBMCs), obtained before the fourth cycle of nivolumab. The receptors here all came from a human donor with classical Hodgkin lymphoma.

The chain couples TRBV28 to TRBJ2-7; D uncertain. CDR1 is MDHEN, CDR2 SYDVKM, per germline. The CDR3 extends over 15 amino acids. The germline V and J ends were trimmed by 6 bases and 0 bases, with 15 bases remaining between them. For the CDR3, the DNA is TGTGCCAGCAGCCCCTGGTCCGTAAGCTCCTACGAGCAGTACTTC. This gives the protein CASSPWSVSSYEQYF.

The J gene is TRBJ2-5, the V gene TRBV5-1; perhaps TRBD1 as D (6 bases). Looked up from germline, CDR1 is SGHRS and CDR2 is YFSETQ. The CDR3 spans 15 residues. Trimming removed 0 bases at V and 3 bases at J, with 12 bases between. CDR3 coding DNA: TGCGCCAGCAGCTTGGACAGGGCGAGAAAAGAGACCCAGTACTTC. Its translation: CASSLDRARKETQYF.

The chain carries TRBV27 and TRBJ2-7; a possible D gene is TRBD2 (6 bases). The CDR3 is made up of 13 amino acids. CDR1 and CDR2 (germline): MNHEY, SMNVEV (reference sequence). Between the trimmed V and J ends, which lost 5 bases and 0 bases, there was a span of 8 bases. CDR3 DNA: TGTGCCAGCAGTCCGGACTACTCCTACGAGCAGTACTTC. Translated, it gives CASSPDYSYEQYF.

The V gene is TRBV10-2, the J gene TRBJ2-3; 9 nucleotides agree with TRBD1. The CDR3 spans 15 residues. J lost 5 bases, V lost 7 bases, and 10 bases had no gene match. Germline V CDR1 and CDR2: WSHSY, SAAADI. DNA of the CDR3: TGCGCCAGCATGTGGACAGGGGTCTCCGGAGATACGCAGTATTTT. It yields the protein CASMWTGVSGDTQYF.

V is TRBV7-3 and J is TRBJ1-4; 10 positions match TRBD1. The CDR3 runs 19 residues. Germline CDR1 and CDR2: SGHTA and FQGTGA. J lost 7 bases, V lost 3 bases, and 17 bases had no gene match. Here the CDR3 reads CASSFQPGTGEGFGEKLFF. The CDR3 coding sequence is TGTGCCAGCAGCTTTCAACCCGGGACAGGGGAAGGGTTTGGTGAAAAACTGTTTTTT.

CDR3 DNA: TGTGCCACCGCAGGGGGAGGAGGTACTGAAGCTTTCTTT. Its protein product is CATAGGGGTEAFF. The chain uses TRBV27 and TRBJ1-1, with TRBD1 matching over 7 bases. The CDR3 has 13 residues. Germline loops: CDR1 MNHEY, CDR2 SMNVEV (reference sequence). Germline trimming cut 10 bases from V and 5 bases from J; bases unmatched to any gene: 10.

In this sample, this clone turned up a few times. V is TRBV5-1 and J is TRBJ2-7; D is ambiguous. Germline CDR1 and CDR2: SGHRS and YFSETQ. The CDR3 spans 14 residues. The V end lost 2 bases, the J end lost 1 base, and 10 bases lay between the germline ends. CDR3 nucleotides: TGCGCCAGCAGCTTTTCCGCCGGTTCCTACGAGCAGTACTTC. Protein: CASSFSAGSYEQYF.

V is TRBV28 and J is TRBJ2-1, with no clear D. V lost 7 bases to trimming and J lost 8 bases, with 9 bases between them. The CDR3 runs 11 residues. The germline V gene has CDR1 MDHEN and CDR2 SYDVKM. CDR3 sequence (DNA): TGTGCCAGCACCCATGGGGATGAGCAGTTCTTC. Amino acid sequence: CASTHGDEQFF.

This sequence joins TRBV27 and TRBJ2-2; D uncertain. CDR3 size: 13 residues. Germline lookup yields CDR1 MNHEY and CDR2 SMNVEV (reference sequence). V was clipped by 7 bases and J by 6 bases, with 12 bases between them. CDR3 protein: CASKPRLPGELFF. The CDR3 region has the DNA TGTGCCAGCAAGCCCCGACTCCCCGGGGAGCTGTTTTTT.

The rearrangement links TRBV5-5 to TRBJ2-3, with 9 bases aligning to TRBD1. Trimming at V came to 4 bases and at J to 6 bases, leaving 9 bases not matched to a gene. Germline values: CDR1 SGHKS, CDR2 YYEKEE (reference sequence). The CDR3 totals 15 residues. CDR3 bases: TGTGCCAGCAGCCCCTTGGGACAGGGAACGGATACGCAGTATTTT. The encoded protein is CASSPLGQGTDTQYF.

This chain joins TRBV28 and TRBJ2-1; 7 nucleotides agree with TRBD2. CDR1 and CDR2 from the germline V gene are MDHEN and SYDVKM. J lost 2 bases, V lost 3 bases, and 7 bases had no gene match. The CDR3 loop spans 16 amino acids. Here the CDR3 DNA reads TGTGCCAGCAGTTTTAGTGGAGGGAGGGCCTACAATGAGCAGTTCTTC. This codes for CASSFSGGRAYNEQFF.

The V gene is TRBV30, the J gene TRBJ1-4, with 9 nucleotides matching TRBD1. V lost 4 bases and J lost 10; bases outside the gene matches: 10. The CDR3 is 14 residues long. In germline, CDR1 is GTSNPN, CDR2 SVGIG (reference sequence). The CDR3 DNA follows: TGTGCCTGGAACAGAGACAGGGGGAAGGGAAAACTGTTTTTT. Amino acids: CAWNRDRGKGKLFF.

The gene calls are TRBV28 and TRBJ2-1; D is perhaps TRBD2 (5 bases). The length of the CDR3 is 15 residues. Germline V gives CDR1 MDHEN, CDR2 SYDVKM. The V and J ends lost 3 bases and 0 bases respectively, with 9 bases between them. The CDR3 sequence is CASSFSDFSYNEQFF. Written as DNA, the CDR3 is TGTGCCAGCAGTTTTTCGGACTTCTCCTACAATGAGCAGTTCTTC.

The J gene is TRBJ1-4, the V gene TRBV6-6; D gene ambiguous. V lost 2 bases, J lost 0 bases, and 7 bases lay in between. This CDR3 comprises 15 residues. Germline-derived CDR1 and CDR2 are MNHNY and SVGAGI (reference sequence). This chain's CDR3 is CASSYQVATNEKLFF. As DNA, the CDR3 is TGTGCCAGCAGTTACCAGGTTGCAACTAATGAAAAACTGTTTTTT.

The rearrangement links TRBV11-2 to TRBJ2-2, with TRBD1 matching over 8 bases. V trimming: 6 bases; J trimming: 6 bases; junction bases outside the gene matches: 6. Germline CDR1 and CDR2: SGHAT and FQNNGV. The CDR3 is made up of 14 amino acids. In DNA, the CDR3 is TGTGCCAGCAGTATGACAGGGGCGGCCGGGGAGCTGTTTTTT. Its protein is CASSMTGAAGELFF.

The chain couples TRBV19 to TRBJ1-3; 8 positions agree with TRBD1. Germline trimming cut 4 bases from V and 3 bases from J; bases unmatched to any gene: 5. The germline V gene encodes CDR1 LNHDA and CDR2 SQIVND (reference sequence). The CDR3 loop spans 15 amino acids. For the CDR3, the DNA is TGTGCCAGTAGTACCAGGGGGCAGGTTGGAAACACCATATATTTT. The encoded protein is CASSTRGQVGNTIYF.

V gene TRBV15 combines with J gene TRBJ1-2; D is ambiguous. This CDR3 contains 17 residues. V was cut by 0 bases and J by 4 bases, with 18 bases left in between. In germline, CDR1 is LNHNV, CDR2 YYDKDF (reference sequence). In DNA, the CDR3 is TGTGCCACCAGCAGAGACCGAATAATGGCAGATTTCTATGGCTACACCTTC. This sequence encodes CATSRDRIMADFYGYTF.

This chain links TRBV7-9 with TRBJ1-6; maybe TRBD1 (6 bases). The V and J ends lost 5 bases and 1 base respectively, with 15 bases between them. Germline CDR1 and CDR2: SEHNR and FQNEAQ (reference sequence). The CDR3 totals 17 residues. The CDR3 sequence: CASSPGGLESYNSPLHF. In nucleotides, the CDR3 is TGTGCCAGCAGCCCCGGGGGGCTCGAGTCCTATAATTCACCCCTCCACTTT. The full variable domain, with the rest looked up from reference TRBV7-9 and TRBJ1-6, is DTGVSQNPRHKITKRGQNVTFRCDPISEHNRLYWYRQTLGQGPEFLTYFQNEAQLEKSRLLSDRFSAERPKGSFSTLEIQRTEQGDSAMYLCASSPGGLESYNSPLHFGNGTRLTVT.